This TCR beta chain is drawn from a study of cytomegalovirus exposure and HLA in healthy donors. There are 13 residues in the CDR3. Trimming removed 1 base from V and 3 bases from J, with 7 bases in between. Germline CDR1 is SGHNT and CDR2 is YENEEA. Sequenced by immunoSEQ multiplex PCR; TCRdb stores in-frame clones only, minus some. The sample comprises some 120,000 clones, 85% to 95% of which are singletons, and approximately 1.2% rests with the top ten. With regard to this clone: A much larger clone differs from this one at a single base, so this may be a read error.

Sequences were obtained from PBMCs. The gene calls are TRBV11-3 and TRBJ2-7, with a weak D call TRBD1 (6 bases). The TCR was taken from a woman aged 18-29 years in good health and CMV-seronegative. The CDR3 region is CASSLGGLYEQYF. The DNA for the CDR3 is TGTGCCAGCAGCTTAGGGGGGCTCTACGAGCAGTACTTC.